Reported below is one TCR beta chain. Its antigen is as yet unknown. V dropped 4 bases and J dropped 1 base, with 10 bases sitting between them. The length of the CDR3 is 15 residues. Germline CDR1 reads KGHDR; CDR2 reads SFDVKD. Some clones are missing from TCRdb's copy, which holds only in-frame ones; the method was immunoSEQ multiplex PCR. The repertoire holds tens of thousands of clones, with around three quarters as singletons. Under the ViraFEST assay, PBMC were stimulated with viral peptide pools so that antigen-specific CD4+ T cells expanded. Sequencing was performed afterwards. Following 10 days of culture, CD4+ T cells were isolated. No vaccinee had earlier SARS-CoV-2 infection, and nucleocapsid antibodies were negative. This sample is part of a study of vaccination effects on CD4 cells after COVID-19. Study outcomes and limitations: Cross-reactivity with common cold coronaviruses was shown by only 1 of 255 vaccine-induced clones in healthy vaccinees.

The rearrangement links TRBV24-1 to TRBJ2-1, with TRBD1 as a possible D gene (6 bases). Sample: CD4+ T cells from PBMCs cultured with HCoV-OC43 spike peptides, taken before COVID-19 vaccination. Subset meaning: HCoV-OC43 spike overlapping peptide pool stimulation. This clonotype was obtained from a human donor who received a COVID-19 vaccine. The CDR3 is CATSEGAGSYNEQFF. In DNA, the CDR3 is TGTGCCACCAGTGAGGGGGCAGGTTCCTACAATGAGCAGTTCTTC.